The sample holds one count of the clone carrying this T cell receptor (beta chain). As defined, naive CD8 cells were CD45RO-negative and positively selected for CCR7, with terminally differentiated effector memory CD45RA+ cells excluded. This specimen comes from a study of shared clonotypes between healthy human individuals. Deep-level running was used for the assay. Clones were read by immunoSEQ multiplex PCR, and TCRdb kept only the in-frame ones, dropping some. The sample has over 2,000,000 clones; 85% to 95% are singletons. This TCR came from a man aged 18 to 29 in good health. Some clones in this sample may be carry-over from other donors' samples. Sequences were obtained from naive CD8+ T cells from PBMCs.

CDR3 sequence reads: CAWRKDRANEETQYF. As DNA, the CDR3 is TGTGCCTGGAGGAAAGACAGGGCAAACGAGGAGACCCAGTACTTC. The rearrangement joins TRBV30 to TRBJ2-5; 7 nucleotides agree with TRBD1. The CDR3 extends over 15 amino acids. Trimming took 3 bases from V and 5 from J; bases not matched to a gene: 12. Germline V CDR1 and CDR2: GTSNPN, SVGIG (reference sequence).